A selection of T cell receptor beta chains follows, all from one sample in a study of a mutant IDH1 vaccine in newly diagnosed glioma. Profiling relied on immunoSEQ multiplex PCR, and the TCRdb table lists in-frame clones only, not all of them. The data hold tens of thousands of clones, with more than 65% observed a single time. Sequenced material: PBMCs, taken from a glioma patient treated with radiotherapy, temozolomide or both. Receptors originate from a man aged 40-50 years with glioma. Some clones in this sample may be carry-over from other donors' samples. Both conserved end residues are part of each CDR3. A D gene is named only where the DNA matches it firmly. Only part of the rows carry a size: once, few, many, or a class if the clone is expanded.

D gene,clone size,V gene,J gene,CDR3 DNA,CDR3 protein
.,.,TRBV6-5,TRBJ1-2,TGTGCCAGCAGTCGACAGGACGGTTCTAACTATGGCTACACCTTC,CASSRQDGSNYGYTF
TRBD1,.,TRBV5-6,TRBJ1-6,TGTGCCAGCAGCTTGGTGTCTCTGGGACAGGGCAATTCACCCCTCCACTTT,CASSLVSLGQGNSPLHF
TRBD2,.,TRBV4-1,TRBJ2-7,TGCGCCAGCAGCCTAACAACCGGACTAGTTACTTCCTACGAGCAGTACTTC,CASSLTTGLVTSYEQYF
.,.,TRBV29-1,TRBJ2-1,TGCAGCGTACCCGGCGTTGGGAGAAGACTGGGCTACAATGAGCAGTTCTTC,CSVPGVGRRLGYNEQFF
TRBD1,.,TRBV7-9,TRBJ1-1,TGTGCCAGCAGCTTCGCAGGGGGCAGCACTGAAGCTTTCTTT,CASSFAGGSTEAFF
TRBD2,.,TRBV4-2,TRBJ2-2,TGTGCCAGCAGCCAAGATTCAGCGGGGGGGCTAGGCGGGGAGCTGTTTTTT,CASSQDSAGGLGGELFF
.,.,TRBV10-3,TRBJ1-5,TGTGCCATCAGTGAAAGGGCAGGGAGTCAGCCCCAGCATTTT,CAISERAGSQPQHF
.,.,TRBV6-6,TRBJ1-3,TGTGCCAGCAGTCCCCGAGCAGCCAACTCTGGAAACACCATATATTTT,CASSPRAANSGNTIYF
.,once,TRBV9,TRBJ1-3,TGTGCCAGCAGCGTAGTTGAGGCTGGAAACACCATATATTTT,CASSVVEAGNTIYF
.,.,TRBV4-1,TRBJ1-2,TGCGCCAGCAGCCAAGTTACTCTTGCTAACTATGGCTACACCTTC,CASSQVTLANYGYTF
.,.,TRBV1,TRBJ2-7,TGCACCAGCAGCCAAGACCACCCTCTAGGTCAGGGTCCCTACGAGCAGTACTTC,CTSSQDHPLGQGPYEQYF
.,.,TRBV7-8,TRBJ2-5,TGTGCCAGCAGCTTAGGGGCCAGCGGGTTACAAGAGACCCAGTACTTC,CASSLGASGLQETQYF
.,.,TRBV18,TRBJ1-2,TGTGCCAGCCGGCAAATGGCAGGGGCGGACTATGGCTACACCTTC,CASRQMAGADYGYTF
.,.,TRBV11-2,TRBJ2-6,TGTGCCAGCAGGGTACCTGGGGCCAACGTCCTGACTTTC,CASRVPGANVLTF
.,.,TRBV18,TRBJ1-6,TGTGCCAGCTCACCGAGGACGGCGGATAATTCACCCCTCCACTTT,CASSPRTADNSPLHF
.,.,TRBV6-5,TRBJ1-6,TGTGCCAGCCGAAGCACGACAAAATCGAAGTCACCCCTCCACTTT,CASRSTTKSKSPLHF
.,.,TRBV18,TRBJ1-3,TGTGCCAGCTCACCCCCAGTCTCGGACACCATATATTTT,CASSPPVSDTIYF
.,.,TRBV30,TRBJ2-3,TGTGCCTGGACCCCGGGAGTGGGGACAGATACGCAGTATTTT,CAWTPGVGTDTQYF
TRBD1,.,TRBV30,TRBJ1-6,TGTGCCTGGAGCTCTCCGACAGGGAGCTCCTATAATTCACCCCTCCACTTT,CAWSSPTGSSYNSPLHF
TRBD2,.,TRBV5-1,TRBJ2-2,TGCGCCAGCAGCTTGGTTAGCGGGGTATTAACCGGGGAGCTGTTTTTT,CASSLVSGVLTGELFF
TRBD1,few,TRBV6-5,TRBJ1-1,TGTGCCAGCAGTCAGGGGGAGAGGCGAGAAGCTTTCTTT,CASSQGERREAFF
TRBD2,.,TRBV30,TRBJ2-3,TGTGCCTGGAGACCTAGCGGGGGTCGACCAGATACGCAGTATTTT,CAWRPSGGRPDTQYF
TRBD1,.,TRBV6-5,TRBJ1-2,TGTGCCAGCAGTTACTCGAGGACAGGGGGCTCCTATGGCTACACCTTC,CASSYSRTGGSYGYTF
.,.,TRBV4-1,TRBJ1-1,TGCGCCAGCAGCCAAGTGGTTTCCAGGGGAACTGAAGCTTTCTTT,CASSQVVSRGTEAFF
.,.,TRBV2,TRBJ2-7,TGTGCCAGCCTTCTTGACTACGAGCAGTACTTC,CASLLDYEQYF